The T cell receptor (beta chain) under discussion was sequenced for a study of shared clonotypes between healthy human individuals (dated by TCRdb to 2019 to 2021). Regarding the study in general: Two women and a few men aged 18 to 49 years were included in the cohort. Leukapheresis yielded between about 0.9 and 10 billion PBMCs per donor. For each donor, three plates each were used for CD4 naive and CD4 memory, two plates were used for CD8 naive, and one plate was used for CD8 memory. Different laboratories and diverse techniques were used to prepare libraries and sequence TCR repertoires, to increase sequencing depth and limit assay-specific biases. To estimate repertoire size and how much clonotypes are shared between individuals, the study performed deep sequencing of blood TCR repertoires from roughly five healthy adults.

The CDR3 sequence holds 19 residues, the cysteine and phenylalanine included. Only the CDR3 region is kept as DNA, spanning 57 bases read in frame from base 1. The germline V end is reduced by 0 bases and the J end by 7 bases; junction bases left unmatched: 17. CDR1 and CDR2, looked up from the germline V gene, are SGDLS and YYNGEE. Of note for this clone: Its antigen is currently not known. The input lacks base qualities; no much larger clone sits a single base away.

Overall results and qualifications from the work: About 5% of naive CD4, approximately 3.7% of naive CD8, roughly 2.4% of memory CD4, and around 0.42% of memory CD8 clonotypes were shared across several donors. Larger estimated clonotype richness was generally found for naive subsets than for memory subsets. Clonotypes shared by all four sorted-subset donors showed higher generation probabilities than non-shared clonotypes. Because the study included a small number of donors, the genetic and exposure-history diversity represented was limited. Pairwise subsampling led to the expectation that sequencing depth would affect the degree of clonotype sharing among donors. Incomplete sequencing was indicated by rarefaction of sorted-subset datasets, despite the large sequencing depth. Only blood was sampled, and tissue TCR repertoires likely differ from those in blood.

Using the deep immunoSEQ assay, TCR CDR3 regions were amplified from genomic DNA by multiplex PCR. Extracted genomic DNA from each cell subset was distributed evenly across all wells of several immunoSEQ 96-well plates, and each plate was treated as a replicate. For sorted subsets, around 0.2 ug of genomic DNA, equivalent to 25,000 to 35,000 T cell genomes, went into each replicate PCR. The purified libraries were quantified using a Qubit 3.0 fluorometer, sized with a Bioanalyzer 2100, and then quantified again using the KAPA Library Quantification kit. Every immunoSEQ 96-well plate was sequenced on a dedicated single-read 150-cycle Illumina NextSeq 550 flow cell. The paper's processing steps were these. Because the immunoSEQ output held only junctional sequences and lacked quality scores, the filtering could not match the filtering applied to full-length reads. To assign V/J genes and CDR3, sequences were annotated using PyIR, a Python wrapper for IgBLAST v1.9, with IMGT germline references. Reads with weak V/J assignments (E-value above 1e-6), missing CDR3, stop codons, out-of-frame junctions, or ambiguous translated residues were removed. V3J clonotypes were defined as sequences sharing an identical inferred V gene, J gene, and CDR3 amino acid sequence. Percentage overlap between repertoires was computed as shared unique clonotypes divided by the size of the smaller repertoire. Three approaches were used to assess repertoire richness: RTK rarefaction, the Chao1 estimator, and Recon v2.1 estimates of unobserved clonotypes. Generation probabilities for all TCRbeta clonotypes obtained by the gDNA method from a handful of donors were computed using OLGA. Not all clones reach the TCRdb copy of this immuneACCESS table, which keeps in-frame sequences only. Checked studies attribute under half of the gap to unresolved V genes and leave the rest unexplained. V and J calls and clone size are copied from that table; D and trimming were computed from the DNA. In this sample the table shows approximately 1.4 million clones, about 98% of which occur a single time. Roughly 0.45% of the sample comes from the top ten.

Donors were healthy HIV-negative adults with no recently reported acute infections or vaccinations. Only Caucasian adults living in Nashville, Tennessee, USA were represented among the donors. CD4+ T cells were enriched through magnetic negative selection, after which naive cells were positively selected on CD45RA and the remaining negative fraction served as the memory subset. Blood was obtained by leukapheresis, after which PBMCs were separated by Ficoll-Histopaque density gradient centrifugation and cryopreserved in liquid nitrogen vapor phase. Analytical flow cytometry was used to check the purity and quantity of each magnetically sorted T cell population. From each sorted fraction, genomic DNA was isolated and quantified by UV absorbance on a Nanodrop 2000c.

The chain joins TRBV9 to TRBJ2-1; TRBD1 fits 9 bases in the junction. This clonotype was obtained from a man younger than 45 in good health. Material for sequencing was naive CD4+ T cells sorted from blood. This sample's cell subset or site label indicates: CD45RA+ positively selected. The CDR3 region reads CASSVASTGGAGAGNEQFF. The sequence in DNA is TGTGCCAGCAGCGTAGCTTCGACAGGGGGTGCGGGAGCGGGGAATGAGCAGTTCTTC. Joined to the reference TRBV9 and TRBJ2-1 proteins, this CDR3 gives the full variable domain: DSGVTQTPKHLITATGQRVTLRCSPRSGDLSVYWYQQSLDQGLQFLIQYYNGEERAKGNILERFSAQQFPDLHSELNLSSLELGDSALYFCASSVASTGGAGAGNEQFFGPGTRLTVL.